The clone carrying this T cell receptor beta chain was seen just once. What it binds is unknown. This sample was taken from a study of cytomegalovirus exposure and HLA in healthy donors. Study-level findings and limits: A link between a missense DCLRE1C variant and TCR beta V- and J-gene trimming emerged from a later analysis. Immune exposure information available was restricted to CMV serostatus. Some V segments (TRBV6-2 and TRBV6-3 among them) were excluded as indistinguishable.

The PCR used 60 Vbeta and 13 Jbeta primers. Clones were sequenced by immunoSEQ multiplex PCR, and TCRdb holds only the in-frame ones, with some missing. The sample contains roughly 130,000 clones, 70% to 85% of which appear only once. The ends were cut back, 4 bases at V and 10 bases at J, with 14 bases in the middle. The CDR3 is 14 amino acids. In germline, CDR1 is SNHLY, CDR2 FYNNEI. V and J are TRBV2 and TRBJ1-6; possible D gene TRBD1, 5 bases. The TCR sequence derives from a woman between 50 and 59 years old in good health and CMV-seropositive. Source material: PBMCs. The CDR3 sequence: CASSVQGSGSPLHF. CDR3 sequence (DNA): TGTGCCAGCAGTGTTCAGGGTAGTGGGTCACCCCTCCACTTT.